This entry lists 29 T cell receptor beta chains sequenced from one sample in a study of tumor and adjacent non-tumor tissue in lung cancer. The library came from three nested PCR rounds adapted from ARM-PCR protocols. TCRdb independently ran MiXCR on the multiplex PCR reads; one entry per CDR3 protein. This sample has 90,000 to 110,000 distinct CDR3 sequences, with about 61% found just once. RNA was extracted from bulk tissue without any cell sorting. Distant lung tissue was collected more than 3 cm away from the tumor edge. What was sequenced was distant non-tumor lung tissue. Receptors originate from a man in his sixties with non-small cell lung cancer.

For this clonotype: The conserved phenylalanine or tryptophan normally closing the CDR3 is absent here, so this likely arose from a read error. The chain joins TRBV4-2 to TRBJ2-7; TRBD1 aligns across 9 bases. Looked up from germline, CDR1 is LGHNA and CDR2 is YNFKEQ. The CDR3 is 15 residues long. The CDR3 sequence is CVSSHSGTGSNEQYS. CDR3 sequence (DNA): TGTGTCAGCAGCCATTCTGGGACAGGGTCCAACGAGCAGTACTCC.

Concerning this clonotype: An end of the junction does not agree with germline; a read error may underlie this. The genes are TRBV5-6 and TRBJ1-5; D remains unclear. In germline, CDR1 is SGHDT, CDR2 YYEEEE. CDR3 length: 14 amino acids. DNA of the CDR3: TGTACCAGCAGCTTGAGGTGCTCGGGGCAGCCCCAGCATTTT. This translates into CTSSLRCSGQPQHF.

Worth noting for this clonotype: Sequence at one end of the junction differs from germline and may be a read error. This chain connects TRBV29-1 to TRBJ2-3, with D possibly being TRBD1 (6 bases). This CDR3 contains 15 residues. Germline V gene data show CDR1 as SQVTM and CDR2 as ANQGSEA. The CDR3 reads CSAEIGIGGTVTQYF. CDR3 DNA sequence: TGCAGCGCCGAAATAGGGATTGGGGGCACAGTTACGCAGTATTTC.

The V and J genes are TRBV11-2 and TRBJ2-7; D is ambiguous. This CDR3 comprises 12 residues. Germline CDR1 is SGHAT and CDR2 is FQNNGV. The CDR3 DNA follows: TGTGTCGGCAGCTTAGGGCTGCACGAGCAGTACTTC. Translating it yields CVGSLGLHEQYF.

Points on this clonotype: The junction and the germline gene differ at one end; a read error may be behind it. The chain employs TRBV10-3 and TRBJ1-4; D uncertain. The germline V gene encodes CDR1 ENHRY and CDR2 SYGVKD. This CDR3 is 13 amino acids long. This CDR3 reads CAISDSVNEKPFF. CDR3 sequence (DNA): TGTGCCATCAGTGACTCTGTTAATGAAAAACCGTTTTTT.

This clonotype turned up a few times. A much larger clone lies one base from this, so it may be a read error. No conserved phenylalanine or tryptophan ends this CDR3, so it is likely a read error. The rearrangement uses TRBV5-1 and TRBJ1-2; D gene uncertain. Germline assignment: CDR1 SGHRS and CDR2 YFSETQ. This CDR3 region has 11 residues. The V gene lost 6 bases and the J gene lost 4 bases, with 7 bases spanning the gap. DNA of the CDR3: TGCGCCAGCACAAACGGCTATGGCTACACCATC. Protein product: CASTNGYGYTI.

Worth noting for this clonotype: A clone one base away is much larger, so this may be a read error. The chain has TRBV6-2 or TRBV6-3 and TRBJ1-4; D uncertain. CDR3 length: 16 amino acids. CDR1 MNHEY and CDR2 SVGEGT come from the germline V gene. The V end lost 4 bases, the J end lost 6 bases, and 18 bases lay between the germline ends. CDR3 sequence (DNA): TGTGCCAGCAGTTTCCGGGCGGTTGCACGCGATGAAAAACTGTTTTTT. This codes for CASSFRAVARDEKLFF.

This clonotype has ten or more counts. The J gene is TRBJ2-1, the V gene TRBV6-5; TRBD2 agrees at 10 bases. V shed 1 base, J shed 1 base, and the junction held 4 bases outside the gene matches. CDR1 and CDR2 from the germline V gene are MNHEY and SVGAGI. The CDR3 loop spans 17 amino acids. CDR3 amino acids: CASSYLASGRSYNEQFF. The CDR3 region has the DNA TGTGCCAGCAGTTACTTAGCTAGCGGGAGATCCTACAATGAGCAGTTCTTC.

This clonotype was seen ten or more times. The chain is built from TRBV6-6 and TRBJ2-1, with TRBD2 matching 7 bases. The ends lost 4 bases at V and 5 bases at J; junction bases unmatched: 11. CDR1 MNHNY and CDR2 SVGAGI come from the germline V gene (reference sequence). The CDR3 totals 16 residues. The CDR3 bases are TGTGCCAGCAGTTCCTATTGGAGCGGGAAGGACAATGAGCAGTTCTTC. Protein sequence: CASSSYWSGKDNEQFF.

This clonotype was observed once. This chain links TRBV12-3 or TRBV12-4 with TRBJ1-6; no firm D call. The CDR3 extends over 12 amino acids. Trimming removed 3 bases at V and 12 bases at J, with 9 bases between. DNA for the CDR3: TGTGCCAGCAGTTTTGGAAAGTTACCCCTCCACTTT. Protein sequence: CASSFGKLPLHF.

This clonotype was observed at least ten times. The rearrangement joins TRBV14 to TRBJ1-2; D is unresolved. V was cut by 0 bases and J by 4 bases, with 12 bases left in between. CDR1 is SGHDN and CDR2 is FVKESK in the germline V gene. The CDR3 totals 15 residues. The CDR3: CASSQESGQTYGYTF. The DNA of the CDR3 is TGTGCCAGCAGCCAAGAATCAGGTCAAACCTATGGCTACACCTTC. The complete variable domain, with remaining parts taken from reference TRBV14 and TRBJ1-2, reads EAGVTQFPSHSVIEKGQTVTLRCDPISGHDNLYWYRRVMGKEIKFLLHFVKESKQDESGMPNNRFLAERTGGTYSTLKVQPAELEDSGVYFCASSQESGQTYGYTFGSGTRLTVV.

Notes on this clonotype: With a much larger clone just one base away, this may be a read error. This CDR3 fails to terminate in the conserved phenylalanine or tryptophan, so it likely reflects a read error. DNA of the CDR3: TGTGCCATCAGTGGGGTGGCGGACGAGCAGTACCTC. Its protein product is CAISGVADEQYL. The V call is TRBV10-3, the J call TRBJ2-7, with unresolved D. V shed 4 bases and J shed 5 bases, with 9 bases lying between them. There are 12 residues in the CDR3. Germline loops: CDR1 ENHRY, CDR2 SYGVKD.

The CDR3, as DNA: TGCAGTGCCTCGACTAGCGGGGGTGCGGTTACGCAGTATTTT. Translated, it gives CSASTSGGAVTQYF. V and J are TRBV20-1 and TRBJ2-3; 12 bases are a match to TRBD2. The CDR3 is 14 amino acids. V dropped 6 bases and J dropped 8; count of bases not matched to a gene: 9. Germline CDR1 and CDR2: DFQATT and SNEGSKA (reference sequence).

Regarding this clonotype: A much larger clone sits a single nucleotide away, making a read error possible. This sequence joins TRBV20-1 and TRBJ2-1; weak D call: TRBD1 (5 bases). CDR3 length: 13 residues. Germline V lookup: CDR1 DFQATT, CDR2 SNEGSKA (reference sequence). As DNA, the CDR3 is TGCAATGCTAGACGAACAGGATACAATGAGCAGTTCTTC. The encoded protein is CNARRTGYNEQFF.

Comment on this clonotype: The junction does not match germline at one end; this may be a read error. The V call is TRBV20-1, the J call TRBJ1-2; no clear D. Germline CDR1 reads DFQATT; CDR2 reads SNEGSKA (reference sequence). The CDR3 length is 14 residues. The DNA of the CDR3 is TGCAGTGCCACTTCGAGCAGACTTAACTATGGCTACAACTTC. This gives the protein CSATSSRLNYGYNF.

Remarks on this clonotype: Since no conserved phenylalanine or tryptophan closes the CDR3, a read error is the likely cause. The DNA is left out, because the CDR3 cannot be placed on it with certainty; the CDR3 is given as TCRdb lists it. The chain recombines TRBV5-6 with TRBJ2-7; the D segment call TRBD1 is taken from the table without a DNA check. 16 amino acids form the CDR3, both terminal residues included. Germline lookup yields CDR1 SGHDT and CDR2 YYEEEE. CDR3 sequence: CAGSWSPGTGSYEQYS.

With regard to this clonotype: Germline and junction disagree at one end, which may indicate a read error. CDR3 nucleotides: TGTGCCAGCAACTTACAGACTAGCGGGAGATACGAGCAATACTTC. Amino acid sequence: CASNLQTSGRYEQYF. The chain uses TRBV11-1 and TRBJ2-7; TRBD2 agrees at 12 bases. The CDR3 sequence is 15 residues long. CDR1 and CDR2 (germline): SGHAT, FQDESV (reference sequence).

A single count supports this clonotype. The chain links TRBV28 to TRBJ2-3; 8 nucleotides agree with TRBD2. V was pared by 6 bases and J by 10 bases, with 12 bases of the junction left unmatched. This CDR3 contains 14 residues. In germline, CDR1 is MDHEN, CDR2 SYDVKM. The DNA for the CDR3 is TGTGCCAGCAGCCCCGGGGGGGTCTTGGATTCGCAGTATTTT. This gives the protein CASSPGGVLDSQYF.

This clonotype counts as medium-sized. As DNA, the CDR3 is TGTGCCAGCAAATGGACTAGCGAAGAGACCCAGTACTTC. It codes for CASKWTSEETQYF. This chain links TRBV11-3 with TRBJ2-5, with TRBD2 matching over 9 bases. Germline V gives CDR1 SGHNT, CDR2 YENEEA. V trimming: 7 bases; J trimming: 3 bases; junction bases outside the gene matches: 3. The CDR3 is made up of 13 amino acids.

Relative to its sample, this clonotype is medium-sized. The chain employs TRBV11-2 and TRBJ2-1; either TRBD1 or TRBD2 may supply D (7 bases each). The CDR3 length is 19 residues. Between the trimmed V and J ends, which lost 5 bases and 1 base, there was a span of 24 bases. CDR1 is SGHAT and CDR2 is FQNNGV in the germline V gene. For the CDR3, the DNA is TGTGCCAGCAGCGGACTAGGACAGGTAGACAGTAGATCCTACAATGAGCAGTTCTTC. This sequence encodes CASSGLGQVDSRSYNEQFF.

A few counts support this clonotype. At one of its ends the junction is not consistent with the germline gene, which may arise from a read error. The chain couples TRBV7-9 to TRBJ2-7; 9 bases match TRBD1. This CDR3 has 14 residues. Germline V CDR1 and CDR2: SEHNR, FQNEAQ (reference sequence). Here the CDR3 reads CTSSFAGQGYGQYF. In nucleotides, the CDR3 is TGTACCAGCAGCTTCGCGGGACAGGGCTACGGGCAGTACTTC. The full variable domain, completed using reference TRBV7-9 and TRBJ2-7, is DTGVSQNPRHKITKRGQNVTFRCDPISEHNRLYWYRQTLGQGPEFLTYFQNEAQLEKSRLLSDRFSAERPKGSFSTLEIQRTEQGDSAMYLCTSSFAGQGYGQYFGPGTRLTVT.

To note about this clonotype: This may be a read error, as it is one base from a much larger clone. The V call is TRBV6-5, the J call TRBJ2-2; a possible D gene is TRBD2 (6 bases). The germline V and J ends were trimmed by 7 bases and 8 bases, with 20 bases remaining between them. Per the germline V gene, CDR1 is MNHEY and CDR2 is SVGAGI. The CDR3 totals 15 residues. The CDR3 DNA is TGTGCCAGCATAGAAGGCGGGGTCCCCAAGGGGGAGCTGTTTTTT. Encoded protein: CASIEGGVPKGELFF.

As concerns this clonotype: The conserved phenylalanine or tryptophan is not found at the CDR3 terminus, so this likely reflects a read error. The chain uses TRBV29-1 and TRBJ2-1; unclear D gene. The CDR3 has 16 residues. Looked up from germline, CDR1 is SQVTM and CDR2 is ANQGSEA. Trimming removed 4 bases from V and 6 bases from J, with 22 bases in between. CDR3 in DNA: TGCAGCGTTGTGGGCAAGGTAGGTTCTCCGGGCAATGAGCAGTTCCTC. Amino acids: CSVVGKVGSPGNEQFL.

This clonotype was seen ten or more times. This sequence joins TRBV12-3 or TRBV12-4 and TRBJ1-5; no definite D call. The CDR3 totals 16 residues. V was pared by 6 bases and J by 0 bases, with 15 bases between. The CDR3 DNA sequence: TGTGCCAGCAGCACGGGCCCCACCAGTAGCAATCAGCCCCAGCATTTT. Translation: CASSTGPTSSNQPQHF.

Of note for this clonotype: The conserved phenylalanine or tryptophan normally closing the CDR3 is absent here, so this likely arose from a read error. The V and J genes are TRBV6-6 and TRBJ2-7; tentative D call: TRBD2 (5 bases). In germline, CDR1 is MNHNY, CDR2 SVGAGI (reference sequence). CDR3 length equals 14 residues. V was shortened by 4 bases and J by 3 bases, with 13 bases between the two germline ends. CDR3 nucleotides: TGTGCCAGCAGTTTCGTTAGCGAGGGCTACGAGCAGTACTTG. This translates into CASSFVSEGYEQYL.

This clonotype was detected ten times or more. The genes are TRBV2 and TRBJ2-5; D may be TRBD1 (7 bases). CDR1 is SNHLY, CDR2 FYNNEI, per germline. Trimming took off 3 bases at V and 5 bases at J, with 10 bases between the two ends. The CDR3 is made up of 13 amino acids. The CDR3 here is CASSETGRETQYF. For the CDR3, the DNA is TGTGCCAGCAGTGAGACAGGGAGGGAGACCCAGTACTTC.

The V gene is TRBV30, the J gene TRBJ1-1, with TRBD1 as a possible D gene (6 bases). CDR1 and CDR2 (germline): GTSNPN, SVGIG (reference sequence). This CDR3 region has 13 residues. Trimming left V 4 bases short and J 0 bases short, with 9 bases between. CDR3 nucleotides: TGTGCCTGGACCGGGACACTGAACACTGAAGCTTTCTTT. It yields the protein CAWTGTLNTEAFF.

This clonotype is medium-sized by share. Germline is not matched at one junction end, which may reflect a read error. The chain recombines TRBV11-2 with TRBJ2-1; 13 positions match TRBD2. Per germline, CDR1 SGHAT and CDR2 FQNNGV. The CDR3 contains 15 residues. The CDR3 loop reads CASNPLAGGYTEQFF. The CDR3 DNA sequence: TGTGCCAGCAACCCACTAGCGGGAGGGTACACTGAGCAGTTCTTC.

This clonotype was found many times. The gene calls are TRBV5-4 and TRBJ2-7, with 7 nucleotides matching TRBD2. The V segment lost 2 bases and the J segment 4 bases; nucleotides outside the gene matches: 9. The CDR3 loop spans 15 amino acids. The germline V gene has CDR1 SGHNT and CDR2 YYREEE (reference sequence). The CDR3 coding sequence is TGTGCCAGCAGCTTCTCTCAGGGAGGGCGGTACGAGCAGTACTTC. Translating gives CASSFSQGGRYEQYF.